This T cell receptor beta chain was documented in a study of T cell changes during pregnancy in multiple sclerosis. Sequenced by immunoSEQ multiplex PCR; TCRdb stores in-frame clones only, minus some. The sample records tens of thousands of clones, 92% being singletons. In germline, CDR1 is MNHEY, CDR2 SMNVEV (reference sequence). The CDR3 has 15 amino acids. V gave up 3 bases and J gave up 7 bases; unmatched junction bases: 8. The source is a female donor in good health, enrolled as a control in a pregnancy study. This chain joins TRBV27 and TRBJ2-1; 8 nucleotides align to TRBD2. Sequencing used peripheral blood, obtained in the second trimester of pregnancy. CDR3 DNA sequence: TGTGCCAGCAGTTTGGGCGGGAGGAATGCAAATGAGCAGTTCTTC. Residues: CASSLGGRNANEQFF.